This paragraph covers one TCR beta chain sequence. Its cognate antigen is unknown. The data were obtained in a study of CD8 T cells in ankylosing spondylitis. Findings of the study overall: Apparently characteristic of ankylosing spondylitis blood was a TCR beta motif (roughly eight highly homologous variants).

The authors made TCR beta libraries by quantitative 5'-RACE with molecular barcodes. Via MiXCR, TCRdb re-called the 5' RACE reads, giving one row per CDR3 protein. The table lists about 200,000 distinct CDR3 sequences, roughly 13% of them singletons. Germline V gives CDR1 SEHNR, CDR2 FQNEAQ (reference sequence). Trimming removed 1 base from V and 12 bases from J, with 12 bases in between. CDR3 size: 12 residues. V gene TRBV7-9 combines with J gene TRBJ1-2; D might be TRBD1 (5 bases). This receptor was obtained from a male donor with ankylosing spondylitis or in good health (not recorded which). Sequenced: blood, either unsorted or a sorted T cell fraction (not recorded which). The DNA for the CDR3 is TGTGCCAGCAGCTTAGGAGCGGCAGGGAACACCTTC. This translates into CASSLGAAGNTF.